This T cell receptor (beta chain) was captured by sequencing in a study of T cells in Graves' hyperthyroidism and ophthalmopathy. As for the study in general: Specimen type is peripheral blood, collected at initial diagnosis prior to any treatment.

This clonotype was detected many times. The TCR beta CDR3 regions underwent amplification using RNA transcripts as the source. Researchers ran a first-round RT-PCR on the TCR CDR3 using the HTBI primer set. Each CDR3 protein gets one entry after TCRdb re-called the multiplex PCR reads with MiXCR. The repertoire consists of roughly 350,000 distinct CDR3 sequences, with about an eighth occurring once and the leading ten covering 30% to 40%. Trimming took off 6 bases at V and 7 bases at J, with 15 bases between the two ends. This CDR3 spans 13 amino acids. Among ophthalmopathy patients, the Clinical Activity Score reached at least 3, the NOSPECS grade reached at least 4, and duration remained under 3 months. Based on clinical symptoms, serum thyroxine and TRAb, thyroid ultrasound and orbital computed tomography, diagnoses were reached.

The material sequenced was blood. The V and J genes are TRBV12-3 or TRBV12-4 and TRBJ1-2; tentative D call: TRBD1 (5 bases). This TCR was recovered from a woman aged 40 to 50 with Graves' ophthalmopathy. The CDR3 DNA reads as TGTGCCAGCAGGGTGGCCGGGGCCGGTGGCTACACCTTC. It is translated as CASRVAGAGGYTF.